The 27 T cell receptor beta chains in this list originate from one sample, sequenced in a study of memory CD4+ T cells and cytomegalovirus serostatus. Single viable CD3+CD4+CD8-CD45RO+ cells were sorted as the memory CD4+ T cells. TCRdb's copy holds only in-frame clones and misses some; the assay was immunoSEQ multiplex PCR. In the table there are about 48,000 clones, 78% of which are singletons. The sequenced sample was memory CD4+ T cells from blood. These receptors were taken from an adult in good health and CMV-seronegative.

This sequence joins TRBV27 and TRBJ1-2; 7 bases line up with TRBD1. In germline, CDR1 is MNHEY, CDR2 SMNVEV (reference sequence). CDR3 length: 14 residues. Unmatched junction bases numbered 7, after V lost 6 bases and J lost 3 bases. The CDR3 sequence is CASRRQGIDYGYTF. The CDR3 DNA reads TGTGCCAGCAGACGACAGGGTATAGACTATGGCTACACCTTC.

The chain links TRBV29-1 to TRBJ2-7; 9 bases line up with TRBD1. V lost 4 bases, J lost 7 bases, and 11 bases stayed unmatched. CDR1 SQVTM and CDR2 ANQGSEA come from the germline V gene. This CDR3 spans 14 amino acids. This chain's CDR3 is CSVVYLQGAWEQYF. CDR3 coding DNA: TGCAGCGTTGTTTATCTACAGGGGGCGTGGGAGCAGTACTTC.

The chain links TRBV27 to TRBJ1-2, with D possibly matching TRBD1 (5 bases). The CDR3 consists of 14 residues. Germline values: CDR1 MNHEY, CDR2 SMNVEV (reference sequence). V was pared by 6 bases and J by 4 bases, with 15 bases between. As DNA, the CDR3 is TGTGCCAGCAGCTTCCAGGGTTCTCGCTATGGCTACACCTTC. This encodes CASSFQGSRYGYTF.

This chain links TRBV6-6 with TRBJ2-1; D call uncertain. V shed 6 bases and J shed 9 bases, with 15 bases lying between them. The length of the CDR3 is 13 residues. The germline V gene encodes CDR1 MNHNY and CDR2 SVGAGI (reference sequence). For the CDR3, the DNA is TGTGCCAGCAGCCTTACGGAGTCTACTGAGCAGTTCTTC. This encodes CASSLTESTEQFF.

The chain couples TRBV9 to TRBJ2-5; tentative D call: TRBD2 (5 bases). From germline, CDR1 is SGDLS and CDR2 YYNGEE. The V and J ends lost 0 bases and 1 base respectively, with 7 bases between them. The CDR3 extends over 14 amino acids. The CDR3 coding sequence is TGTGCCAGCAGCGTAGGGAGGTCCCAAGAGACCCAGTACTTC. This translates into CASSVGRSQETQYF. Variable domain in full (rest from reference TRBV9 and TRBJ2-5): DSGVTQTPKHLITATGQRVTLRCSPRSGDLSVYWYQQSLDQGLQFLIQYYNGEERAKGNILERFSAQQFPDLHSELNLSSLELGDSALYFCASSVGRSQETQYFGPGTRLLVL.

This chain links TRBV7-9 with TRBJ2-7; perhaps TRBD1 as D (6 bases). The CDR3 is 14 residues long. Germline V lookup: CDR1 SEHNR, CDR2 FQNEAQ (reference sequence). V was clipped by 7 bases and J by 5 bases, with 18 bases between them. CDR3 sequence: CASTFVQGWHEQYF. As DNA, the CDR3 is TGTGCCAGCACCTTTGTACAGGGTTGGCACGAGCAGTACTTC.

The chain employs TRBV6-5 and TRBJ1-3; tentative D call: TRBD1 (5 bases). CDR1 and CDR2 from the germline V gene are MNHEY and SVGAGI. Trimming shortened V by 6 bases and J by 2 bases, and 11 bases separated the two germline ends. CDR3 size: 14 residues. CDR3 in DNA: TGTGCCAGCAGAAATGGACAAACTGGAAACACCATATATTTT. This gives the protein CASRNGQTGNTIYF.

This chain connects TRBV7-9 to TRBJ1-1, with 9 bases aligning to TRBD1. Germline values: CDR1 SEHNR, CDR2 FQNEAQ (reference sequence). This CDR3 has 16 residues. V shed 5 bases, J shed 0 bases, and the junction held 7 bases outside the gene matches. The CDR3 DNA is TGTGCCAGCAGCCTCCGGACAGGGGAACTGAACACTGAAGCTTTCTTT. Translating it yields CASSLRTGELNTEAFF.

This sequence joins TRBV7-9 and TRBJ1-4; TRBD1 might be the D (5 bases). The CDR3 totals 15 residues. V was cut by 4 bases and J by 7 bases, with 16 bases left in between. Germline-derived CDR1 and CDR2 are SEHNR and FQNEAQ (reference sequence). CDR3 nucleotide sequence: TGTGCCAGCAGCTCACCTGGGGCAAAAGGTGAAAAACTGTTTTTT. This codes for CASSSPGAKGEKLFF.

The table lists this clone with a few counts. The chain links TRBV19 to TRBJ2-2, with D unresolved. The CDR3 covers 15 residues. Germline V gene lookup returns CDR1 LNHDA and CDR2 SQIVND (reference sequence). V was shortened by 2 bases and J by 0 bases, with 7 bases between the two germline ends. The CDR3: CASSITSPNTGELFF. CDR3 bases: TGTGCCAGTAGTATAACCAGCCCGAACACCGGGGAGCTGTTTTTT.

The gene calls are TRBV7-8 and TRBJ1-5; possibly TRBD1 for D (6 bases). The CDR3 length is 17 residues. V lost 5 bases and J lost 2, with 19 bases in between. Germline V gene lookup returns CDR1 SGHVS and CDR2 FQNEAQ. CDR3 region: CASSAQWGGRGNQPQHF. DNA for the CDR3: TGTGCCAGCAGCGCCCAGTGGGGGGGCAGGGGCAATCAGCCCCAGCATTTT.

The chain joins TRBV11-2 to TRBJ2-7; 8 bases are a match to TRBD1. J was trimmed by 0 bases and V by 4 bases; bases with no gene match: 2. CDR1 and CDR2 (germline): SGHAT, FQNNGV. This CDR3 has 14 amino acids. CDR3 nucleotide sequence: TGTGCCAGCAGCTGGACAGGGAGCTCCTACGAGCAGTACTTC. Its protein product is CASSWTGSSYEQYF.

The V and J genes are TRBV18 and TRBJ1-2; 10 nucleotides line up with TRBD1. CDR1 KGHSH and CDR2 LQKENI come from the germline V gene. The CDR3 extends over 16 amino acids. With V trimmed by 4 bases and J by 4 bases, 9 bases remained unmatched. CDR3 coding DNA: TGTGCCAGCTCACTCGACGGGACAGGGGCTACCTATGGCTACACCTTC. Its protein is CASSLDGTGATYGYTF.

The chain couples TRBV7-9 to TRBJ1-2; D is possibly TRBD1 (5 bases). The CDR3 has 14 residues. Germline loops: CDR1 SEHNR, CDR2 FQNEAQ (reference sequence). V lost 4 bases and J lost 6, with 15 bases in between. CDR3: CASSSSVLRDGYTF. Here the CDR3 DNA reads TGTGCCAGCAGCTCTAGCGTTCTCAGGGATGGCTACACCTTC.

The chain combines TRBV10-2 with TRBJ1-4; the D is unclear. CDR1 and CDR2 (germline): WSHSY, SAAADI. This CDR3 is built from 13 residues. Between the trimmed V and J ends, which lost 5 bases and 7 bases, there was a span of 11 bases. The CDR3 DNA follows: TGCGCCAGCAGTCTCCGACGGGGTGAAAAACTGTTTTTT. It translates to CASSLRRGEKLFF.

J is TRBJ2-3 and V is TRBV19; TRBD2 agrees at 10 bases. Germline V gives CDR1 LNHDA, CDR2 SQIVND (reference sequence). CDR3 length: 18 residues. J lost 0 bases, V lost 5 bases, and 11 bases had no gene match. The CDR3: CASSGGLAPLPSTDTQYF. CDR3 nucleotides: TGTGCCAGTAGTGGGGGACTAGCGCCGCTCCCTAGCACAGATACGCAGTATTTT.

V is TRBV5-4 and J is TRBJ2-3, with a possible D match to TRBD2 (7 bases). Germline loops: CDR1 SGHNT, CDR2 YYREEE (reference sequence). CDR3 length: 14 residues. Trimming pared 3 bases from V and 5 bases from J, leaving 13 bases between. The CDR3 bases are TGTGCCAGCAGCTCCGTGGGAGGGGGAGATACGCAGTATTTT. Translated: CASSSVGGGDTQYF.

The chain recombines TRBV5-6 with TRBJ2-2, with 9 bases that match TRBD2. CDR3 length: 18 amino acids. The germline V gene encodes CDR1 SGHDT and CDR2 YYEEEE. After removal of 1 base from V and 5 bases from J, the junction contained 12 bases not matched to a gene. CDR3 loop: CASSLPGLLAGNTGELFF. The CDR3, as DNA: TGTGCCAGCAGCTTGCCCGGATTGCTAGCGGGGAATACCGGGGAGCTGTTTTTT.

The V and J genes are TRBV5-1 and TRBJ2-7; the D gene is possibly TRBD1 (6 bases). In germline, CDR1 is SGHRS, CDR2 YFSETQ. Between the trimmed V and J ends, which lost 7 bases and 7 bases, there was a span of 15 bases. The CDR3 is 12 residues long. This CDR3 reads CASRRTDGEQYF. DNA of the CDR3: TGCGCCAGCCGGAGGACAGACGGGGAGCAGTACTTC.

The CDR3 DNA sequence: TGTGCCAGCAGTTTGGGAGGAGGCACTGAAGCTTTCTTT. Translated, it gives CASSLGGGTEAFF. The gene calls are TRBV27 and TRBJ1-1; D not resolved. The CDR3 totals 13 residues. V lost 3 bases and J lost 4, with 9 bases in between. Germline V gene sequence: CDR1 MNHEY, CDR2 SMNVEV (reference sequence).

V is TRBV5-6 and J is TRBJ2-1, with TRBD1 identical over 7 bases. The germline gives CDR1 SGHDT, CDR2 YYEEEE. CDR3 size: 15 residues. Trimming took 4 bases from V and 7 from J; bases not matched to a gene: 11. CDR3 sequence reads: CASSLGTDRWNEQFF. CDR3 bases: TGTGCCAGCAGCCTCGGGACAGATCGGTGGAATGAGCAGTTCTTC.

The chain joins TRBV11-3 to TRBJ2-7; no clear D gene. Germline assignment: CDR1 SGHNT and CDR2 YENEEA. V dropped 1 base and J dropped 0 bases, with 7 bases sitting between them. The CDR3 sequence is 14 residues long. The CDR3 loop is CASSLGPSSYEQYF. As DNA, the CDR3 is TGTGCCAGCAGCTTAGGTCCTAGCTCCTACGAGCAGTACTTC.

The chain has TRBV28 and TRBJ1-2; perhaps TRBD1 as D (5 bases). The germline V gene encodes CDR1 MDHEN and CDR2 SYDVKM. This CDR3 region has 12 residues. Trimming cost V 5 bases and J 4 bases, with 8 bases left between them. Here the CDR3 DNA reads TGTGCCAGCAGTCTGGGGGGCTATGGCTACACCTTC. Its translation: CASSLGGYGYTF.

The J gene is TRBJ2-1, the V gene TRBV2; 9 bases agree with TRBD2. With 7 bases clipped from V and 6 bases from J, the junction kept 10 bases outside the gene matches. The CDR3 length is 15 residues. The germline gives CDR1 SNHLY, CDR2 FYNNEI. The CDR3 nucleotides read TGTGCCAGCAAAACTGGAGCTAGCGGGACCAATGAGCAGTTCTTC. Protein: CASKTGASGTNEQFF. Drawing the rest from reference TRBV2 and TRBJ2-1, the complete variable domain is EPEVTQTPSHQVTQMGQEVILRCVPISNHLYFYWYRQILGQKVEFLVSFYNNEISEKSEIFDDQFSVERPDGSNFTLKIRSTKLEDSAMYFCASKTGASGTNEQFFGPGTRLTVL.

J is TRBJ1-6 and V is TRBV4-1; 8 nucleotides match TRBD1. This CDR3 comprises 15 residues. CDR1 and CDR2 (germline): MGHRA, YSYEKL. V lost 1 base, J lost 10 bases, and 6 bases stayed unmatched. In DNA form, the CDR3 reads TGCGCCAGCAGCCAAGGTCAGGGGGCAAAATCACCCCTCCACTTT. Its protein product is CASSQGQGAKSPLHF.

The V gene is TRBV27, the J gene TRBJ1-2; D is uncertain. Trimming left V 0 bases short and J 4 bases short, with 12 bases between. There are 15 residues in the CDR3. CDR1 is MNHEY and CDR2 is SMNVEV in the germline V gene (reference sequence). CDR3 protein: CASSLSYLEGYGYTF. CDR3 coding DNA: TGTGCCAGCAGTTTATCCTACCTCGAGGGCTATGGCTACACCTTC.

J is TRBJ1-3 and V is TRBV19; TRBD1 aligns across 8 bases. V trimming: 3 bases; J trimming: 2 bases; junction bases outside the gene matches: 3. The CDR3 spans 15 residues. Germline CDR1 reads LNHDA; CDR2 reads SQIVND (reference sequence). The CDR3 coding sequence is TGTGCCAGTAGTATGACAGGGGCGCCTGGAAACACCATATATTTT. Translated, it gives CASSMTGAPGNTIYF.